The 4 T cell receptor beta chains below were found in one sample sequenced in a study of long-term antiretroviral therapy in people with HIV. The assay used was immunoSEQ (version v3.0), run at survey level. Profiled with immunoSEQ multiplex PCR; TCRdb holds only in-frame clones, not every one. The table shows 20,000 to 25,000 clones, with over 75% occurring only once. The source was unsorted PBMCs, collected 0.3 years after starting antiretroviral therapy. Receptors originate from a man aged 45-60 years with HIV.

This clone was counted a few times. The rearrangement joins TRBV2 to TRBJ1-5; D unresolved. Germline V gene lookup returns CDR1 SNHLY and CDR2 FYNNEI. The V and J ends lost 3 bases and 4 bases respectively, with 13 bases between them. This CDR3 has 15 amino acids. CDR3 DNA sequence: TGTGCCAGCAGTGATAGGCAGGCCAATAATCAGCCCCAGCATTTT. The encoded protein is CASSDRQANNQPQHF.

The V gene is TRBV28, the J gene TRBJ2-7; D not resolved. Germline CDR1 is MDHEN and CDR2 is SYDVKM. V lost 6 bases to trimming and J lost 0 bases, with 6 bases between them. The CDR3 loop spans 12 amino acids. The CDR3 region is CASRTLSYEQYF. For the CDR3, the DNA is TGTGCCAGCAGGACCCTCTCCTACGAGCAGTACTTC.

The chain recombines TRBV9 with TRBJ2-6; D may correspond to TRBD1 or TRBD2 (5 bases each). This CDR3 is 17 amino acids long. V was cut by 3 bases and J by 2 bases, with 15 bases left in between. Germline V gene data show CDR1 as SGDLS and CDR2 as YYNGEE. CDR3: CASSATGRRPGANVLTF. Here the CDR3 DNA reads TGTGCCAGCAGCGCGACGGGGCGTCGACCTGGGGCCAACGTCCTGACTTTC.

CDR3 sequence (DNA): TGCGCCAGCAGCTTGACAGGGGCTGGAAACACCATATATTTT. Its translation: CASSLTGAGNTIYF. V and J are TRBV5-1 and TRBJ1-3, with 7 bases aligning to TRBD1. V shed 1 base, J shed 2 bases, and the junction held 0 bases outside the gene matches. Germline V gene sequence: CDR1 SGHRS, CDR2 YFSETQ. CDR3 length: 14 amino acids.